Sequencing of this T cell receptor (beta chain) was carried out in a study of cytomegalovirus exposure and HLA in healthy donors. V lost 2 bases and J 2 bases, leaving 3 bases between the germline ends. Looked up from germline, CDR1 is LNHNV and CDR2 is YYDKDF (reference sequence). The CDR3 consists of 12 residues. The primer mix had 60 Vbeta and 13 Jbeta primers. Profiling relied on immunoSEQ multiplex PCR, and the TCRdb table lists in-frame clones only, not all of them. The sample includes around 160,000 clones, about three quarters of them seen just once. Comments on this clone: Its matching antigen is unknown.

Overall study results and limits: Excluded: some indistinguishable V segments such as TRBV6-2 and TRBV6-3. Only CMV serostatus was available as immune exposure information. Across donors, presence/absence analyses took sequencing depth to be roughly uniform.

This receptor was taken from a man aged 50 to 59 in good health and CMV-seropositive. The sample comprised PBMCs. V and J are TRBV15 and TRBJ1-2, with D unresolved. In DNA, the CDR3 is TGTGCCACCAGCAGACCAAACTATGGCTACACCTTC. This gives the protein CATSRPNYGYTF.